Listed below are T cell receptor beta chains from one sample, sequenced in a study of response to subunit inactivated influenza vaccine. MiXCR was run by TCRdb on the RT-PCR reads, yielding one entry per CDR3 protein. This table holds hundreds of thousands of distinct CDR3 sequences, 18% found once. The source was PBMCs from blood, collected 4 to 6 days after vaccination. Receptor source: a man aged 50 or older who received an inactivated influenza vaccine. The CDR3 runs from the conserved cysteine through the conserved F or W. Not all rows give a size; the values are once, few, many and, for expanded clones, a class.

v_call	clone_size	cdr3_aa
TRBV5-5	.	CASSLSPVRQGGQPQHF
TRBV7-9	.	CASSLNPPAYEQYF
TRBV24-1	few	CATSDHTGPSTEAFF
TRBV6-1	many	CASRIGTSGHNEQFF
TRBV20-1	.	CSADPGLASEQYF
TRBV12-3/TRBV12-4	.	CASSKGTGIQETQYF
TRBV7-2	.	CASRRDGLNTEAFF
TRBV7-2	many	CASSLAWAEWENIQYF
TRBV20-1	.	CSARDDRDNSPLHF
TRBV20-1	few	CSAQPQPYEQYF
TRBV10-2	.	CASRKQGYGYTF
TRBV5-1	.	CASSISGPTYNEQFF
TRBV20-1	few	CSAAGGSTDTQYF
TRBV25-1	few	CASSDGKKQYF
TRBV12-3/TRBV12-4	few	CASSVGLDNEQFF
TRBV20-1	few	CSAPAQGQGINNEQFF
TRBV4-1	.	CASSQAGQVAYNEQFF
TRBV9	few	CASSGYGTGGTGELFF
TRBV5-1	.	CASSFLGASYEQYF
TRBV5-1	many	CASSLEPGLLGYF
TRBV15	.	CATSRGPEQPQHF
TRBV5-1	.	CASSFNQEYEQYF
TRBV10-3	.	CATSHGGRDTQYF
TRBV20-1	many	CSALPRQVNQPQHF
TRBV18	few	CASSPFGEEQYF
TRBV7-9	few	CASSLVGEAGYTF
TRBV25-1	.	CASSGGDQYF
TRBV20-1	many	CSARRGEMDQPQHF
TRBV5-1	.	CASSHGLDTGTDTQYF